This is a list of T cell receptor beta chains from one sample in a study of OX40 agonist ivuxolimab in advanced cancers. Clones were read by immunoSEQ multiplex PCR, and TCRdb kept only the in-frame ones, dropping some. The repertoire holds more than 75,000 clones, with 88% as singletons. The source was CD4+ or CD8+ T cells sorted from blood, collected in a trial of the OX40 agonist ivuxolimab. These receptors all come from an adult with an advanced solid tumor such as melanoma, head and neck, liver or kidney cancer. Both conserved end residues are part of each CDR3. D genes are given only for firm matches. A row's size may be missing; if present it is once, few, many or a size class.

>TRBD2|TRBJ2-1|NA|TRBV7-8
TGTGCCAGCAGCGGACGGACTAGCGGGAGCTCCTACAATGAGCAGTTCTTC
CASSGRTSGSSYNEQFF
>NA|TRBJ2-2|NA|TRBV7-9
TGTGCCAGCAGCCGGCAAGGGAGAGGGAACACCGGGGAGCTGTTTTTT
CASSRQGRGNTGELFF
>NA|TRBJ1-3|few|TRBV7-8
TGTGCCAGCAGCTTAGGGGGCAGGGCCGGGCCATATAGTAACACCATATATTTT
CASSLGGRAGPYSNTIYF
>TRBD2|TRBJ2-3|NA|TRBV29-1
TGCAGCGTTGGCTCTTTAGGACTAGTGCAAGATACGCAGTATTTT
CSVGSLGLVQDTQYF
>TRBD1|TRBJ2-5|NA|TRBV9
TGTGCCAGCAGCGTAGAACGGACAGGGGGAGAGACCCAGTACTTC
CASSVERTGGETQYF
>NA|TRBJ2-2|NA|TRBV10-3
TGTGCCATCAGTGCAACGGGAGCGAACACCGGGGAGCTGTTTTTT
CAISATGANTGELFF
>NA|TRBJ1-5|few|TRBV30
TGTGCCTGGAGTTTTTCAAGGGATCAGCCCCAGCATTTT
CAWSFSRDQPQHF
>NA|TRBJ1-1|few|TRBV2
TGTGCCAGCAGTCGGGCCTCCTTCGGGAACACTGAAGCTTTCTTT
CASSRASFGNTEAFF
>NA|TRBJ2-1|once|TRBV9
TGTGCCAGCAGCGTAGAAGCACGGCGGAATGAGCAGTTCTTC
CASSVEARRNEQFF
>TRBD1|TRBJ1-5|NA|TRBV4-1
TGCGCCAGCAGCCAAGGACAGGGCCTTCCAAATCAGCCCCAGCATTTT
CASSQGQGLPNQPQHF
>NA|TRBJ1-1|once|TRBV5-1
TGCGCCAGCAGCGAAGCCAGTGGAGCGAACACTGAAGCTTTCTTT
CASSEASGANTEAFF
>TRBD2|TRBJ2-7|NA|TRBV30
TGTGCCTGGAGTAGAAGCGGGAGTTTGTCCTACGAGCAGTACTTC
CAWSRSGSLSYEQYF
>TRBD1|TRBJ2-2|NA|TRBV11-2
TGTGCCAGCAGCCCTAGACAGGGGGCGGCCGGGGAGCTGTTTTTT
CASSPRQGAAGELFF
>NA|TRBJ1-3|NA|TRBV7-2
TGTGCCAGCAGCTTAGGAGGGGTCGGAAACACCATATATTTT
CASSLGGVGNTIYF
>NA|TRBJ1-1|NA|TRBV28
TGTGCCAGCAGACCGACAGGTTCCTACACTGAAGCTTTCTTT
CASRPTGSYTEAFF